These 30 T cell receptor beta chains originate from one sample sequenced in a study of cytotoxic CD8 clonotypes in ibrutinib-treated CLL. Assay used: immunoSEQ multiplex PCR; TCRdb lists only in-frame clones, some missing. The repertoire holds roughly 11,000 clones, with around 82% as singletons. The source material was PBMCs, sampled at disease progression, from a patient treated with ibrutinib. Source of these receptors: a human donor with chronic lymphocytic leukemia.

This rearrangement joins TRBV2 to TRBJ1-1, with D maybe TRBD1 (5 bases). Germline lookup yields CDR1 SNHLY and CDR2 FYNNEI. This CDR3 spans 16 amino acids. V lost 1 base, J lost 0 bases, and 12 bases lay in between. Here the CDR3 DNA reads TGTGCCAGCAGTGAAGGTGGGCAGGGAGTGAACACTGAAGCTTTCTTT. The encoded protein is CASSEGGQGVNTEAFF. The whole variable domain, remainder taken from reference TRBV2 and TRBJ1-1, is EPEVTQTPSHQVTQMGQEVILRCVPISNHLYFYWYRQILGQKVEFLVSFYNNEISEKSEIFDDQFSVERPDGSNFTLKIRSTKLEDSAMYFCASSEGGQGVNTEAFFGQGTRLTVV.

In this sample, this clone turned up once. The V call is TRBV6-1, the J call TRBJ1-1; D unresolved. The CDR3 spans 14 residues. Germline CDR1 reads MNHNS; CDR2 reads SASEGT. V was clipped by 7 bases and J by 0 bases, with 12 bases between them. The CDR3 bases are TGTGCCAGCAAATTGGAACAGTTGAACACTGAAGCTTTCTTT. Its protein is CASKLEQLNTEAFF.

V usage is TRBV6-5 and J usage is TRBJ1-5; D unresolved. V lost 10 bases and J 0 bases, leaving 16 bases between the germline ends. The CDR3 sequence is 15 residues long. Germline-derived CDR1 and CDR2 are MNHEY and SVGAGI. Here the CDR3 reads CATNREIGSNQPQHF. For the CDR3, the DNA is TGTGCCACAAATCGGGAGATAGGTAGCAATCAGCCCCAGCATTTT.

The CDR3 nucleotides read TGTGCCAGCAGCGACAGTCAACCCTACGAGCAGTACTTC. Its protein product is CASSDSQPYEQYF. J is TRBJ2-7 and V is TRBV6-1; D may be TRBD1 (5 bases). Germline-derived CDR1 and CDR2 are MNHNS and SASEGT. The length of the CDR3 is 13 residues. Trimming shortened V by 6 bases and J by 2 bases, and 11 bases separated the two germline ends.

V usage is TRBV2 and J usage is TRBJ1-4; TRBD1 agrees at 8 bases. Per the germline V gene, CDR1 is SNHLY and CDR2 is FYNNEI. This CDR3 spans 15 amino acids. J was trimmed by 7 bases and V by 8 bases; bases with no gene match: 12. Written as DNA, the CDR3 is TGTGCCAGCGGAAACTTGGAGGACAGGGCTGAAAAACTGTTTTTT. Protein: CASGNLEDRAEKLFF.

This chain uses TRBV6-5 with TRBJ2-5; 10 bases fit TRBD1. The ends lost 10 bases at V and 5 bases at J; junction bases unmatched: 13. In germline, CDR1 is MNHEY, CDR2 SVGAGI. CDR3 length: 15 amino acids. The CDR3 here is CATLSPTGGSETQYF. DNA for the CDR3: TGTGCCACTCTCTCTCCGACAGGGGGCAGCGAGACCCAGTACTTC.

This clone is judged large. This chain uses TRBV5-1 with TRBJ2-5; TRBD2 matches 9 bases. CDR3 length equals 13 residues. Germline V gene lookup returns CDR1 SGHRS and CDR2 YFSETQ. V gave up 3 bases and J gave up 5 bases; unmatched junction bases: 2. The CDR3 reads CASSSSGIETQYF. The DNA of the CDR3 is TGCGCCAGCAGCTCTAGCGGGATTGAGACCCAGTACTTC.

J is TRBJ2-7 and V is TRBV19; D is possibly TRBD1 (6 bases). Between the trimmed V and J ends, which lost 1 base and 5 bases, there was a span of 9 bases. The germline CDR1 and CDR2 sequences are LNHDA and SQIVND (reference sequence). This CDR3 is 13 amino acids long. CDR3 bases: TGTGCCAGTAGTATAGGCCAGGGGAACGAGCAGTACTTC. Translated, it gives CASSIGQGNEQYF.

V gene TRBV9 combines with J gene TRBJ2-2; no definite D call. The CDR3 loop spans 15 amino acids. Germline V CDR1 and CDR2: SGDLS, YYNGEE. Trimming removed 0 bases at V and 3 bases at J, with 9 bases between. The CDR3 DNA reads as TGTGCCAGCAGCGTAGATAGTATTGACACCGGGGAGCTGTTTTTT. Its translation is CASSVDSIDTGELFF. The full variable domain, rest sourced from reference TRBV9 and TRBJ2-2, is DSGVTQTPKHLITATGQRVTLRCSPRSGDLSVYWYQQSLDQGLQFLIQYYNGEERAKGNILERFSAQQFPDLHSELNLSSLELGDSALYFCASSVDSIDTGELFFGEGSRLTVL.

This rearrangement joins TRBV5-1 to TRBJ2-1; no clear D. V shed 0 bases and J shed 9 bases, with 4 bases lying between them. CDR3 size: 11 residues. The germline CDR1 and CDR2 sequences are SGHRS and YFSETQ. This CDR3 reads CASSLATEQFF. DNA of the CDR3: TGCGCCAGCAGCTTGGCTACTGAGCAGTTCTTC.

A few counts support this clone. In DNA form, the CDR3 reads TGCGCCAGCAGCTTCATTGGGCAGGGCATGGAGACCCAGTACTTC. Its protein product is CASSFIGQGMETQYF. This chain connects TRBV5-1 to TRBJ2-5; D perhaps matches TRBD1 (5 bases). Germline V gene sequence: CDR1 SGHRS, CDR2 YFSETQ. Trimming shortened V by 2 bases and J by 5 bases, and 16 bases separated the two germline ends. This CDR3 comprises 15 residues.

V gene TRBV10-3 combines with J gene TRBJ2-2; 10 bases are shared with TRBD2. The CDR3 runs to 16 residues. V lost 4 bases, J lost 3 bases, and 5 bases stayed unmatched. Germline CDR1 is ENHRY and CDR2 is SYGVKD. The DNA of the CDR3 is TGTGCCATCAGTGTCCTTCTAGCGGGAGACACCGGGGAGCTGTTTTTT. Protein: CAISVLLAGDTGELFF.

The chain carries TRBV10-3 and TRBJ2-5, with 13 nucleotides matching TRBD2. This CDR3 is built from 15 residues. CDR1 ENHRY and CDR2 SYGVKD come from the germline V gene. V was pared by 6 bases and J by 5 bases, with 6 bases of the junction left unmatched. The CDR3: CAIRRTSGRSETQYF. As DNA, the CDR3 is TGTGCCATCAGGAGGACTAGCGGGAGATCGGAGACCCAGTACTTC.

The chain links TRBV29-1 to TRBJ1-1, with TRBD1 as a possible D gene (5 bases). Germline V lookup: CDR1 SQVTM, CDR2 ANQGSEA. This CDR3 has 12 residues. Trimming removed 3 bases from V and 5 bases from J, with 10 bases in between. The CDR3 nucleotides read TGCAGCGTTGACAGGGAAGGGACTGAAGCTTTCTTT. Translating it yields CSVDREGTEAFF. The full variable domain, in which reference TRBV29-1 and TRBJ1-1 provide the parts outside the CDR3, is SAVISQKPSRDICQRGTSLTIQCQVDSQVTMMFWYRQQPGQSLTLIATANQGSEATYESGFVIDKFPISRPNLTFSTLTVSNMSPEDSSIYLCSVDREGTEAFFGQGTRLTVV.

The CDR3 protein is CASTLRGDSYNEQFF. The CDR3 nucleotides are TGTGCCAGCACGCTGCGGGGGGACTCCTACAATGAGCAGTTCTTC. V and J are TRBV28 and TRBJ2-1; 8 positions match TRBD2. Germline V gene data show CDR1 as MDHEN and CDR2 as SYDVKM. With V trimmed by 7 bases and J by 0 bases, 5 bases remained unmatched. The CDR3 runs 15 residues.

The chain employs TRBV19 and TRBJ2-3; D possibly uses TRBD1 or TRBD2 (5 bases each). Deletions cut 6 bases from V and 3 bases from J, with 19 bases between. The CDR3 runs to 16 residues. Germline V gene sequence: CDR1 LNHDA, CDR2 SQIVND (reference sequence). Here the CDR3 reads CASSLNGASGTDTQYF. CDR3 DNA: TGTGCCAGTAGCTTAAACGGGGCTAGTGGTACAGATACGCAGTATTTT.

The chain has TRBV19 and TRBJ1-3, with 10 bases identical to TRBD1. There are 14 residues in the CDR3. Unmatched junction bases numbered 5, after V lost 6 bases and J lost 6 bases. The germline CDR1 and CDR2 sequences are LNHDA and SQIVND (reference sequence). As DNA, the CDR3 is TGTGCCAGTAGGCCCGGGACAGGGGCAAACACCATATATTTT. Protein sequence: CASRPGTGANTIYF.

The V call is TRBV6-1, the J call TRBJ2-1; D uncertain. Trimming took off 6 bases at V and 5 bases at J, with 11 bases between the two ends. Looked up from germline, CDR1 is MNHNS and CDR2 is SASEGT. This CDR3 contains 13 residues. The CDR3 reads CASRYDSDNEQFF. CDR3 sequence (DNA): TGTGCCAGCAGGTACGACTCAGACAATGAGCAGTTCTTC.

The chain couples TRBV4-1 to TRBJ2-3, with 7 bases aligning to TRBD2. V shed 1 base and J 2 bases; nucleotides not matched to a gene: 3. CDR1 is MGHRA and CDR2 is YSYEKL in the germline V gene. This CDR3 is built from 15 residues. The CDR3 DNA reads TGCGCCAGCAGCCAAGCTAGCGGAAACACAGATACGCAGTATTTT. This codes for CASSQASGNTDTQYF.

A single count supports this clone. The genes are TRBV5-1 and TRBJ1-4, with TRBD1 identical over 9 bases. The CDR3 sequence is 14 residues long. Losses at the gene ends were 3 bases for V and 6 bases for J; bases not matched to a gene: 3. Germline CDR1 and CDR2: SGHRS and YFSETQ. CDR3 nucleotides: TGCGCCAGCAGCTGGGGGGACAGGGATGAAAAACTGTTTTTT. Protein: CASSWGDRDEKLFF. Supplemented by reference TRBV5-1 and TRBJ1-4, the full variable domain reads KAGVTQTPRYLIKTRGQQVTLSCSPISGHRSVSWYQQTPGQGLQFLFEYFSETQRNKGNFPGRFSGRQFSNSRSEMNVSTLELGDSALYLCASSWGDRDEKLFFGSGTQLSVL.

V is TRBV5-6 and J is TRBJ2-5; D remains ambiguous. Trimming removed 2 bases at V and 2 bases at J, with 7 bases between. This CDR3 spans 13 amino acids. Looked up from germline, CDR1 is SGHDT and CDR2 is YYEEEE. The CDR3 region is CASSFGFQETQYF. CDR3 DNA sequence: TGTGCCAGCAGCTTTGGTTTTCAAGAGACCCAGTACTTC.

The chain uses TRBV29-1 and TRBJ2-1, with 8 bases aligning to TRBD2. Trimming took 1 base from V and 1 from J; bases not matched to a gene: 9. CDR3 size: 17 residues. Germline CDR1 is SQVTM and CDR2 is ANQGSEA. CDR3 protein: CSVEGATSDLSYNEQFF. The CDR3 DNA follows: TGCAGCGTTGAAGGGGCGACTAGCGATTTATCCTACAATGAGCAGTTCTTC.

The sample holds a few counts of this clone. J is TRBJ2-2 and V is TRBV4-2, with D possibly matching TRBD2 (5 bases). Trimming took off 0 bases at V and 5 bases at J, with 13 bases between the two ends. The CDR3 extends over 16 amino acids. Germline CDR1 and CDR2: LGHNA and YNFKEQ. The CDR3 is CASSQEASLKTGELFF. The CDR3 nucleotides read TGTGCCAGCAGCCAAGAAGCTAGCTTAAAAACCGGGGAGCTGTTTTTT.

This chain uses TRBV28 with TRBJ2-7; D is uncertain. V was clipped by 4 bases and J by 5 bases, with 15 bases between them. CDR1 and CDR2 from the germline V gene are MDHEN and SYDVKM. This CDR3 region has 14 residues. The CDR3 DNA is TGTGCCAGCAGTTCGCCAGAAGTTACGAACGAGCAGTACTTC. Protein product: CASSSPEVTNEQYF. Filled out from reference TRBV28 and TRBJ2-7, the complete variable domain reads DVKVTQSSRYLVKRTGEKVFLECVQDMDHENMFWYRQDPGLGLRLIYFSYDVKMKEKGDIPEGYSVSREKKERFSLILESASTNQTSMYLCASSSPEVTNEQYFGPGTRLTVT.

V is TRBV5-6 and J is TRBJ1-3; no reliable D call. Trimming left V 5 bases short and J 4 bases short, with 10 bases between. CDR3 length: 13 amino acids. Looked up from germline, CDR1 is SGHDT and CDR2 is YYEEEE. CDR3 bases: TGTGCCAGCAGAGTTTTGGGCGGAAACACCATATATTTT. It yields the protein CASRVLGGNTIYF.

The chain combines TRBV4-2 with TRBJ2-1; 7 bases align to TRBD2. J gave up 8 bases and V 4 bases, and 8 bases lay outside the gene matches. Germline CDR1 is LGHNA and CDR2 is YNFKEQ. The CDR3 length is 14 residues. Written as DNA, the CDR3 is TGTGCCAGCAGCCCCTCCGTGCGGGAGTATGAGCAGTTCTTC. This sequence encodes CASSPSVREYEQFF.

The rearrangement joins TRBV7-3 to TRBJ2-3; D may be TRBD2 (6 bases). CDR3 size: 16 residues. Germline V gene sequence: CDR1 SGHTA, CDR2 FQGTGA. Trimming left V 5 bases short and J 2 bases short, with 17 bases between. The CDR3 coding sequence is TGTGCCAGCAGCCGGAACGGGCCGGGACTCACAGATACGCAGTATTTT. Translated: CASSRNGPGLTDTQYF.

The chain links TRBV5-1 to TRBJ2-7; the match to TRBD1 covers 9 bases. The CDR3 has 14 residues. The V and J ends lost 0 bases and 6 bases, in that order; junction bases with no gene match: 4. CDR1 is SGHRS and CDR2 is YFSETQ in the germline V gene. CDR3 in amino acids: CASSLAGQGTEQYF. The CDR3 DNA follows: TGCGCCAGCAGCTTGGCGGGACAGGGCACCGAGCAGTACTTC. Based on the CDR3 plus reference TRBV5-1 and TRBJ2-7, the full variable domain is KAGVTQTPRYLIKTRGQQVTLSCSPISGHRSVSWYQQTPGQGLQFLFEYFSETQRNKGNFPGRFSGRQFSNSRSEMNVSTLELGDSALYLCASSLAGQGTEQYFGPGTRLTVT.

The rearrangement links TRBV19 to TRBJ2-1, with D uncertain. Trimming cost V 7 bases and J 0 bases, with 13 bases left between them. The CDR3 runs to 15 residues. CDR1 LNHDA and CDR2 SQIVND come from the germline V gene (reference sequence). The CDR3 is CASIQDGSSYNEQFF. The CDR3 DNA sequence: TGTGCCAGTATCCAGGACGGCAGCTCCTACAATGAGCAGTTCTTC.

This clone was seen a handful of times. The chain is built from TRBV18 and TRBJ1-5; D is unclear. This CDR3 has 14 residues. The germline V gene encodes CDR1 KGHSH and CDR2 LQKENI. V shed 2 bases and J shed 7 bases, with 12 bases lying between them. The CDR3: CASSPSGQEQPQHF. As DNA, the CDR3 is TGTGCCAGCTCACCATCAGGCCAGGAGCAGCCCCAGCATTTT.